The clone carrying this T cell receptor beta chain was recorded only once. Its antigen is unknown. The time point: blood from clinic visit 5 months post-surgery; TSC patient then seizure free. Surgery cases with the highest brain T cell transcript signatures were chosen for sequencing. Before surgery, patients took at least one anti-epileptic drug. This sample stems from a study of brain T cells in children with intractable seizures. Repertoires were generated with immunoSEQ multiplex PCR, while TCRdb's copy carries only in-frame clones and drops some. The table records about 340,000 clones, roughly 92% of them present only once. Whole-study findings and limits: Pre-surgery blood may have been undersampled, hiding some clones. Only CDR3 sequence similarity suggested viral specificity, without known HCMV serostatus.

CDR1 and CDR2 (germline): SGHTA, FQGNSA. CDR3 length: 15 residues. V trimming: 5 bases; J trimming: 8 bases; junction bases outside the gene matches: 7. Source: peripheral blood, taken roughly 5 months after surgery. This sequence was found in a boy younger than two with tuberous sclerosis and intractable seizures. The V gene is TRBV7-2, the J gene TRBJ2-1, with TRBD2 matching 12 bases. DNA for the CDR3: TGTGCCAGCAGCGTACTAGCGGGGGGTGTCTATGAGCAGTTCTTC. Translated, it gives CASSVLAGGVYEQFF.